This T cell receptor (beta chain) originates from a study of shared clonotypes between healthy human individuals (TCRdb year 2020). For the study in its entirety: The cohort included three men and a couple of women between 18 and 49 years of age. For each donor, CD4 naive and CD4 memory were each run on three plates, CD8 naive on two plates, and CD8 memory on one plate. To estimate repertoire size and how much clonotype sharing occurs between individuals, the study deeply sequenced the blood TCR repertoires of five healthy adults. To increase sequencing depth and limit assay-specific biases, TCR repertoire library preparation and sequencing were carried out by different laboratories using diverse techniques. Each donor's leukapheresis produced roughly between about 0.8 and 8.9 billion PBMCs. General study outcomes and caveats: Incomplete sequencing was indicated by rarefaction of sorted-subset datasets, despite the large sequencing depth. Sampling was restricted to blood, and TCR repertoires in tissues likely differ from the TCR repertoires found in blood. Compared with non-shared clonotypes, the clonotypes found in all four sorted-subset donors had higher generation probabilities. Pairwise subsampling indicated that sequencing depth was expected to affect the degree of clonotype sharing among donors. About 5% of naive CD4, 3.5% of naive CD8, approximately 2% of memory CD4, and about 0.4% of memory CD8 clonotypes were shared across four donors. Naive subsets generally had larger estimated clonotype richness than memory subsets. Because the study included a small number of donors, the genetic and exposure-history diversity represented was limited.

V is clipped by 2 bases and J by 3 bases, and the sequence between their germline boundaries is 12 bases long. The CDR3 runs 15 residues from the cysteine to the phenylalanine. Solely the CDR3 DNA is kept, with 45 bases framed from the first base. CDR1 and CDR2 are drawn from the germline V gene: SGHVS, FNYEAQ. Healthy HIV-negative adults with no recently reported acute infections or vaccinations were included as donors. Every donor was a Caucasian adult residing in Nashville, Tennessee, USA. CD4+ T cells were enriched by magnetic negative selection; naive cells were then positively selected on CD45RA, and the negative fraction formed the memory subset. Blood was obtained by leukapheresis, after which PBMCs were separated by Ficoll-Histopaque density gradient centrifugation and cryopreserved in liquid nitrogen vapor phase. Analytical flow cytometry was used to check the purity and quantity of each magnetically sorted T cell population. Genomic DNA was isolated from each sorted fraction and quantified by UV absorbance on a Nanodrop 2000c.

As regards this clone: The antigen it binds to is not known. No much larger clonotype is one base removed from it; base qualities were not supplied.

Using the deep immunoSEQ assay, TCR CDR3 regions were amplified from genomic DNA by multiplex PCR. Extracted genomic DNA from each cell subset was distributed evenly across all wells of several immunoSEQ 96-well plates, and each plate was treated as a replicate. For sorted subsets, 200 to 250 ng of genomic DNA, equivalent to some 30,000 T cell genomes, went into each replicate PCR. The purified libraries were quantified using a Qubit 3.0 fluorometer, sized with a Bioanalyzer 2100, and then quantified again using the KAPA Library Quantification kit. A separate single-read 150-cycle Illumina NextSeq 550 flow cell was used to sequence each immunoSEQ 96-well plate. The authors processed their data as follows. Because only junctional sequences without quality scores were contained in the immunoSEQ output, filtering matching that applied to full-length reads could not be performed. Sequences were annotated with PyIR, a Python wrapper for IgBLAST v1.9, using IMGT germline references to assign V/J genes and CDR3. Reads were removed for weak V/J assignments (E-value above 1e-6), missing CDR3, stop codons, out-of-frame junctions, or ambiguous translated residues. V3J clonotypes were defined by identical inferred V gene, J gene, and CDR3 amino acid sequence. The percentage overlap between two repertoires was calculated by dividing the number of shared unique clonotypes by the size of the smaller repertoire. Repertoire richness was assessed with RTK rarefaction, the Chao1 estimator, and Recon v2.1 estimates of unobserved clonotypes. Generation probabilities were computed with OLGA for all TCRbeta clonotypes obtained by the gDNA method from a few donors. In TCRdb, the immuneACCESS table is reduced to in-frame sequences with V and J assigned. These tables do not hold every clone; where another copy was compared, an unresolved V gene accounts for under half, and the others remain unexplained. V and J calls and clone size are copied from that table; D and trimming were computed from the DNA. This sample is represented by 2,500,000 or so clones; around nine tenths of them were singletons. The ten largest clones capture roughly 0.15% of the sample.

The TCR comes from a man aged 18-30 years in good health. Sequencing used naive CD4+ T cells sorted from blood. In the paper's terms, the cell subset or site label means: CD45RA+ positively selected. This chain joins TRBV7-6 to TRBJ2-3; perhaps TRBD1 is the D gene, with 5 bases matching. The DNA sequence follows: TGTGCCAGCAGCTTACGCAGGGATAGAACAGATACGCAGTATTTT. Its translation is CASSLRRDRTDTQYF.